These 21 T cell receptor beta chains were sequenced from one sample in a study of blood T cells in healthy people across ages (dated by TCRdb to the mid-2010s). Receptors were amplified or captured by 5' RACE. The sequencing machine was an Illumina HiSeq 2500. A second PCR of 7 to 11 cycles was performed with a sample-barcoded 5' primer and a J-beta primer mix. Using fastp at Q25 and MiXCR, TCRdb reprocessed the public reads and kept productive beta chains. CDR3 protein duplicates are merged, each entry listing the most common genes and DNA. For this sample the table gives some 710,000 distinct CDR3 sequences, of which roughly 46% were detected only once. Roughly 20% of the sample lies in the top ten. The sequenced sample consisted of blood. These receptors originate from a man of 80 years or more in good health.

The chain combines TRBV4-3 with TRBJ2-4; D perhaps matches TRBD2 (7 bases). Judging by the DNA end, TRBJ2-7 fits better; the J call may be wrong. Germline V lookup: CDR1 LGHNA, CDR2 YSLEER. This CDR3 has 15 amino acids. Here the CDR3 reads CASSPNGRGVHEQYF. Written as DNA, the CDR3 is TGCGCCAGCAGCCCCAATGGGAGGGGGGTCCACGAGCAGTACTTC.

The J gene is TRBJ2-7, the V gene TRBV20-1, with a possible D match to TRBD2 (7 bases). Germline CDR1 reads DFQATT; CDR2 reads SNEGSKA (reference sequence). This CDR3 comprises 14 residues. Trimming shortened V by 5 bases and J by 4 bases, and 18 bases separated the two germline ends. The CDR3 region is CSAPRGGGGYEQYF. CDR3 DNA: TGCAGTGCTCCCAGAGGCGGGGGCGGTTACGAGCAGTACTTC.

This chain links TRBV14 with TRBJ2-3; D ambiguous. The CDR3 extends over 13 amino acids. Per germline, CDR1 SGHDN and CDR2 FVKESK. Trimming took off 6 bases at V and 3 bases at J, with 10 bases between the two ends. The CDR3 reads CASSRSVTDTQYF. CDR3 DNA: TGTGCCAGCAGTCGCAGTGTAACAGATACGCAGTATTTT. Using reference TRBV14 and TRBJ2-3 for the parts outside the CDR3, the full variable domain is EAGVTQFPSHSVIEKGQTVTLRCDPISGHDNLYWYRRVMGKEIKFLLHFVKESKQDESGMPNNRFLAERTGGTYSTLKVQPAELEDSGVYFCASSRSVTDTQYFGPGTRLTVL.

The rearrangement links TRBV29-1 to TRBJ1-1; D is perhaps TRBD1 (5 bases). The germline V gene encodes CDR1 SQVTM and CDR2 ANQGSEA. V lost 2 bases to trimming and J lost 1 base, with 11 bases between them. The CDR3 has 14 residues. The DNA of the CDR3 is TGCAGCGTTGAATGGGGCAGTAGGAACACTGAAGCTTTCTTT. This gives the protein CSVEWGSRNTEAFF.

This clonotype was observed a few times. The chain combines TRBV14 with TRBJ2-1; the D call may be TRBD1 or TRBD2 (8 bases each). Trimming pared 6 bases from V and 9 bases from J, leaving 18 bases between. Germline CDR1 is SGHDN and CDR2 is FVKESK. The CDR3 has 14 amino acids. CDR3: CASSPYSGTGEQFF. The CDR3 coding sequence is TGTGCCAGCAGTCCCTATAGCGGGACAGGTGAGCAGTTCTTC.

J is TRBJ2-3 and V is TRBV28; no definite D call. V lost 1 base to trimming and J lost 10 bases, with 9 bases between them. Germline values: CDR1 MDHEN, CDR2 SYDVKM. CDR3 length: 12 residues. The CDR3 region has the DNA TGTGCCAGCAGTTTATCGGGCGAGGCGCAGTATTTT. Translation: CASSLSGEAQYF.

This clonotype was recorded a few times. The CDR3: CASSLRREIYNEQFF. In nucleotides, the CDR3 is TGTGCCAGCAGTTTAAGGCGGGAGATCTACAATGAGCAGTTCTTC. The rearrangement links TRBV27 to TRBJ2-1, with 7 positions matching TRBD2. V gave up 2 bases and J gave up 3 bases; unmatched junction bases: 4. The CDR3 consists of 15 residues. Germline loops: CDR1 MNHEY, CDR2 SMNVEV (reference sequence).

This chain uses TRBV20-1 with TRBJ2-1; D is perhaps TRBD2 (6 bases). The end of the DNA aligns better with TRBJ2-7, so the J call may be wrong. The CDR3 is made up of 12 amino acids. Germline lookup yields CDR1 DFQATT and CDR2 SNEGSKA (reference sequence). Here the CDR3 DNA reads TGCAGTGCCCCGGGACTTTACAATGAGCAGTACTTC. It codes for CSAPGLYNEQYF.

The chain has TRBV20-1 and TRBJ2-1; 9 bases map to TRBD2. The CDR3 has 19 residues. The ends lost 6 bases at V and 2 bases at J; junction bases unmatched: 20. Germline lookup yields CDR1 DFQATT and CDR2 SNEGSKA (reference sequence). The CDR3 is CSAPPSGTSSPDPYNEQFF. DNA for the CDR3: TGCAGTGCACCTCCATCCGGGACTAGCTCCCCAGACCCCTACAATGAGCAGTTCTTC.

The chain has TRBV4-3 and TRBJ2-1, with a weak D call TRBD2 (6 bases). From germline, CDR1 is LGHNA and CDR2 YSLEER. The CDR3 has 14 residues. V was cut by 1 base and J by 6 bases, with 10 bases left in between. Here the CDR3 reads CASSQGLGVNEQFF. The DNA for the CDR3 is TGCGCCAGCAGCCAAGGACTAGGCGTCAATGAGCAGTTCTTC.

This clonotype was counted a few times. The genes are TRBV7-2 and TRBJ2-7; D remains unclear. Germline values: CDR1 SGHTA, CDR2 FQGNSA. The CDR3 is 16 amino acids. V was cut by 0 bases and J by 0 bases, with 12 bases left in between. The CDR3 nucleotides read TGTGCCAGCAGCTTAGCGGGCACTGCTAGCTCCTACGAGCAGTACTTC. Protein product: CASSLAGTASSYEQYF.

The chain combines TRBV4-2 with TRBJ2-5; 11 bases are a match to TRBD2. J gave up 5 bases and V 4 bases, and 15 bases lay outside the gene matches. This CDR3 comprises 18 residues. Germline-derived CDR1 and CDR2 are LGHNA and YNFKEQ. The CDR3 DNA is TGTGCCAGCAGCCCAAGGAGTTTAGCGGGAGGGCTTGGGGAGACCCAGTACTTC. It codes for CASSPRSLAGGLGETQYF.

A few counts support this clonotype. The rearrangement uses TRBV29-1 and TRBJ2-1; 10 bases align to TRBD1. V dropped 4 bases and J dropped 6; count of bases not matched to a gene: 9. Germline lookup yields CDR1 SQVTM and CDR2 ANQGSEA. The CDR3 is made up of 15 amino acids. CDR3 in amino acids: CSVASGTGVVNEQFF. The CDR3 region has the DNA TGCAGCGTTGCCTCTGGGACAGGGGTGGTCAATGAGCAGTTCTTC.

This sequence joins TRBV29-1 and TRBJ2-3; no clear D gene. V lost 3 bases and J lost 2, with 9 bases in between. Germline-derived CDR1 and CDR2 are SQVTM and ANQGSEA. This CDR3 is built from 13 residues. CDR3 amino acids: CSVEGRLTDTQYF. CDR3 nucleotides: TGCAGCGTTGAGGGCCGACTCACAGATACGCAGTATTTT.

V is TRBV30 and J is TRBJ2-7; unclear D gene. Trimming took 2 bases from V and 6 from J, leaving 11 bases between them. The CDR3 is 12 residues long. Germline CDR1 and CDR2: GTSNPN and SVGIG (reference sequence). The CDR3 sequence: CAWSPQQVEQYF. In DNA form, the CDR3 reads TGTGCCTGGAGTCCCCAGCAGGTCGAGCAGTACTTC. The variable domain in full, with the rest retrieved from reference TRBV30 and TRBJ2-7, is SQTIHQWPATLVQPVGSPLSLECTVEGTSNPNLYWYRQAAGRGLQLLFYSVGIGQISSEVPQNLSASRPQDRQFILSSKKLLLSDSGFYLCAWSPQQVEQYFGPGTRLTVT.

In nucleotides, the CDR3 is TGTGCCAGCAGTTACAGAGGACAGGGGCCACTTGAGCAGTTCTTC. It specifies CASSYRGQGPLEQFF. The chain carries TRBV6-2 or TRBV6-3 and TRBJ2-1, with TRBD1 identical over 9 bases. Trimming took 2 bases from V and 9 from J; bases not matched to a gene: 8. Germline-derived CDR1 and CDR2 are MNHEY and SVGEGT. This CDR3 is built from 15 residues.

The V call is TRBV28, the J call TRBJ2-7; TRBD1 matches 8 bases. CDR3 size: 16 residues. After removal of 6 bases from V and 3 bases from J, the junction contained 13 bases not matched to a gene. Germline values: CDR1 MDHEN, CDR2 SYDVKM. CDR3 in DNA: TGTGCCAGCAGCCCCGCCGCAGCAGGGGGCCACTACGAGCAGTACTTC. Translation gives CASSPAAAGGHYEQYF.

As concerns this clonotype: An end of the junction does not agree with germline; a read error may underlie this. This chain links TRBV3-1 with TRBJ2-5; D may match TRBD1 or TRBD2 (7 bases each). The CDR3 is made up of 15 amino acids. CDR1 is LGHDT and CDR2 is YNNKEL in the germline V gene (reference sequence). The CDR3 DNA reads as TGTGCCAGCAGCCAACCCACAGGGGAGGGAGAGACCCGGTACTTC. Protein product: CASSQPTGEGETRYF.

The gene calls are TRBV20-1 and TRBJ1-5, with D possibly TRBD1 on 5 matching bases. In germline, CDR1 is DFQATT, CDR2 SNEGSKA (reference sequence). The CDR3 has 16 residues. Trimming shortened V by 1 base and J by 2 bases, and 15 bases separated the two germline ends. The CDR3 protein is CSARVSQGGGNQPQHF. CDR3 DNA: TGCAGTGCTAGAGTTAGTCAGGGAGGTGGCAATCAGCCCCAGCATTTT.

This clonotype has just a few counts. The chain has TRBV2 and TRBJ2-1; TRBD2 matches 8 bases. J gave up 9 bases and V 6 bases, and 19 bases lay outside the gene matches. This CDR3 contains 17 residues. The germline V gene encodes CDR1 SNHLY and CDR2 FYNNEI. This chain's CDR3 is CASRPTGLREGRGEQFF. For the CDR3, the DNA is TGTGCCAGCAGGCCTACAGGGCTACGGGAGGGCCGGGGTGAGCAGTTCTTC. Full variable domain (missing parts from reference TRBV2 and TRBJ2-1): EPEVTQTPSHQVTQMGQEVILRCVPISNHLYFYWYRQILGQKVEFLVSFYNNEISEKSEIFDDQFSVERPDGSNFTLKIRSTKLEDSAMYFCASRPTGLREGRGEQFFGPGTRLTVL.

The genes are TRBV5-1 and TRBJ2-1; the D is unclear. The J call is in doubt because the DNA end fits TRBJ2-7 better. The V gene's germline CDR1 is SGHRS and CDR2 YFSETQ. The CDR3 totals 15 residues. DNA of the CDR3: TGCGCCAGCAGCCAATTATCGTTGGGAAACAATGAGCAGTACTTC. Protein product: CASSQLSLGNNEQYF.